Listed here are 27 T cell receptor beta chains from one sample, sequenced in a study of CD8 T cells in ankylosing spondylitis. Notes on the study in general: Made up of eight highly homologous variants, a TCR beta motif appeared characteristic of ankylosing spondylitis blood.

Via MiXCR, TCRdb re-called the 5' RACE reads, giving one row per CDR3 protein. The table has around 540,000 distinct CDR3 sequences, roughly 13% seen once; the top ten hold 6.5% to 7%. These receptors have no known antigen. Sequencing was done on a sample of blood, either unsorted or a sorted T cell fraction (not recorded which). All receptors come from a male donor with ankylosing spondylitis.

This clonotype was counted ten times or more. The genes are TRBV5-1 and TRBJ2-2, with TRBD1 matching over 11 bases. The CDR3 is 15 residues long. V trimming: 4 bases; J trimming: 4 bases; junction bases outside the gene matches: 3. Per germline, CDR1 SGHRS and CDR2 YFSETQ. The CDR3 here is CASSQDRGRTGELFF. For the CDR3, the DNA is TGCGCCAGCAGCCAGGACAGGGGGCGCACCGGGGAGCTGTTTTTT.

CDR3 in amino acids: CASSFLRNNEQFF. CDR3 bases: TGTGCCAGCAGCTTCCTCAGGAACAATGAGCAGTTCTTC. This chain joins TRBV5-6 and TRBJ2-1; D not resolved. Germline CDR1 is SGHDT and CDR2 is YYEEEE. CDR3 length: 13 residues. V dropped 2 bases and J dropped 5 bases, with 8 bases sitting between them.

V and J are TRBV5-1 and TRBJ2-3; 7 nucleotides match TRBD2. Germline-derived CDR1 and CDR2 are SGHRS and YFSETQ. With V trimmed by 3 bases and J by 0 bases, 7 bases remained unmatched. This CDR3 contains 16 residues. Written as DNA, the CDR3 is TGCGCCAGCAGCTCAGCTACTAGCGCTAGCACAGATACGCAGTATTTT. Its translation: CASSSATSASTDTQYF.

The table lists this clonotype with a few counts. V usage is TRBV12-3 or TRBV12-4 and J usage is TRBJ1-5; 7 bases line up with TRBD1. The CDR3 runs 15 residues. V dropped 1 base and J dropped 3; count of bases not matched to a gene: 3. CDR3 sequence: CASSLGGGDNQPQHF. The CDR3 DNA reads TGTGCCAGCAGTTTAGGAGGGGGCGACAATCAGCCCCAGCATTTT.

The chain joins TRBV7-2 to TRBJ1-4; D perhaps matches TRBD1 (6 bases). V was cut by 5 bases and J by 1 base, with 17 bases left in between. Looked up from germline, CDR1 is SGHTA and CDR2 is FQGNSA. The CDR3 spans 17 residues. The CDR3 loop reads CASSQLIKQGTNEKLFF. In nucleotides, the CDR3 is TGTGCCAGCAGCCAACTCATCAAACAGGGAACTAATGAAAAACTGTTTTTT.

The chain uses TRBV12-3 or TRBV12-4 and TRBJ2-3; 8 bases are a match to TRBD2. This CDR3 is built from 20 residues. J was trimmed by 3 bases and V by 7 bases; bases with no gene match: 24. The CDR3 is CASIPGVGRSGRLQTDTQYF. The CDR3 nucleotides read TGTGCCAGCATCCCCGGCGTCGGTCGGAGCGGGAGACTCCAAACAGATACGCAGTATTTT.

This chain links TRBV29-1 with TRBJ2-3, with D hard to call. Trimming took off 1 base at V and 5 bases at J, with 7 bases between the two ends. This CDR3 contains 12 residues. The germline gives CDR1 SQVTM, CDR2 ANQGSEA. This chain's CDR3 is CSVEGVVDTQYF. In DNA form, the CDR3 reads TGCAGCGTTGAAGGCGTGGTAGATACGCAGTATTTT.

This clonotype has a count of ten or more. The chain recombines TRBV6-5 with TRBJ2-3; a possible D gene is TRBD2 (5 bases). This CDR3 spans 14 amino acids. CDR1 is MNHEY, CDR2 SVGAGI, per germline. The V gene lost 2 bases and the J gene lost 0 bases, with 6 bases spanning the gap. As DNA, the CDR3 is TGTGCCAGCAGTTACGGCGGGAGCACAGATACGCAGTATTTT. Translation gives CASSYGGSTDTQYF.

Many counts were recorded for this clonotype. V gene TRBV27 combines with J gene TRBJ1-3; D call uncertain. Per germline, CDR1 MNHEY and CDR2 SMNVEV (reference sequence). The germline V and J ends were trimmed by 6 bases and 1 base, with 7 bases remaining between them. The CDR3 has 13 residues. CDR3 sequence: CASRGSSGNTIYF. The CDR3 DNA follows: TGTGCCAGCAGAGGGAGTTCTGGAAACACCATATATTTT.

The chain uses TRBV19 and TRBJ1-2, with D possibly matching TRBD1 (6 bases). CDR1 and CDR2 from the germline V gene are LNHDA and SQIVND (reference sequence). This CDR3 is built from 16 residues. Trimming shortened V by 0 bases and J by 3 bases, and 14 bases separated the two germline ends. CDR3 in amino acids: CASSIDSRGQHYGYTF. DNA of the CDR3: TGTGCCAGTAGTATAGATAGCCGCGGACAGCACTATGGCTACACCTTC.

This clonotype occurred many times. Here the CDR3 reads CASSLGLGTEAFF. The CDR3 coding sequence is TGTGCCAGCAGCTTGGGGTTAGGCACTGAAGCTTTCTTT. The chain employs TRBV5-5 and TRBJ1-1; D gene unclear. Trimming shortened V by 0 bases and J by 4 bases, and 7 bases separated the two germline ends. The CDR3 sequence is 13 residues long. CDR1 is SGHKS, CDR2 YYEKEE, per germline (reference sequence).

This clonotype has at least ten counts. The gene calls are TRBV24-1 and TRBJ1-1; 8 bases fit TRBD1. Germline loops: CDR1 KGHDR, CDR2 SFDVKD. V gave up 7 bases and J gave up 6 bases; unmatched junction bases: 12. The CDR3 length is 15 residues. The DNA of the CDR3 is TGTGCCACCAGAGGCCCAAGGCAGGGACAGGCTGAAGCTTTCTTT. Protein: CATRGPRQGQAEAFF.

This clonotype has just a few counts. The chain carries TRBV6-2 or TRBV6-3 and TRBJ2-1, with 10 bases that match TRBD2. V lost 5 bases, J lost 0 bases, and 7 bases stayed unmatched. The germline gives CDR1 MNHEY, CDR2 SVGEGT. The CDR3 extends over 17 amino acids. Written as DNA, the CDR3 is TGTGCCAGCAGTCCCCGACTAGCGGGTCTCTCCTACAATGAGCAGTTCTTC. Translating it yields CASSPRLAGLSYNEQFF.

This clonotype was seen ten or more times. The chain is built from TRBV4-1 and TRBJ2-5; 11 bases map to TRBD1. The V and J ends lost 3 bases and 5 bases, in that order; junction bases with no gene match: 2. Germline lookup yields CDR1 MGHRA and CDR2 YSYEKL. The CDR3 consists of 14 residues. CDR3 sequence (DNA): TGCGCCAGCAGCCAGGACAGGGGGCATGAGACCCAGTACTTC. As protein: CASSQDRGHETQYF.

J is TRBJ2-3 and V is TRBV30, with D uncertain. With 5 bases removed from V and 0 bases from J, the gap between germline ends came to 3 bases. The CDR3 is 11 amino acids. Germline-derived CDR1 and CDR2 are GTSNPN and SVGIG (reference sequence). CDR3 in DNA: TGTGCCTGGGGTAGCACAGATACGCAGTATTTT. This encodes CAWGSTDTQYF. Drawing the rest from reference TRBV30 and TRBJ2-3, the complete variable domain is SQTIHQWPATLVQPVGSPLSLECTVEGTSNPNLYWYRQAAGRGLQLLFYSVGIGQISSEVPQNLSASRPQDRQFILSSKKLLLSDSGFYLCAWGSTDTQYFGPGTRLTVL.

This clonotype was observed at least ten times. This chain connects TRBV5-1 to TRBJ1-2, with a possible D match to TRBD1 (6 bases). The length of the CDR3 is 15 residues. Trimming stripped 2 bases from V and 1 base from J, with 12 bases between. Germline CDR1 SGHRS, CDR2 YFSETQ. CDR3 protein: CASSFTRDNNYGYTF. In DNA form, the CDR3 reads TGCGCCAGCAGCTTTACCAGGGACAATAACTATGGCTACACCTTC.

The chain carries TRBV28 and TRBJ1-5; tentatively, D is TRBD1 (6 bases). In germline, CDR1 is MDHEN, CDR2 SYDVKM. V lost 4 bases and J 5 bases, leaving 12 bases between the germline ends. The CDR3 is 14 residues long. Here the CDR3 reads CASSSGTRHQPQHF. As DNA, the CDR3 is TGTGCCAGCAGTTCCGGGACACGCCATCAGCCCCAGCATTTT.

The V gene is TRBV11-2, the J gene TRBJ2-6; 15 bases map to TRBD2. V trimming: 5 bases; J trimming: 4 bases; junction bases outside the gene matches: 9. The CDR3 loop spans 19 amino acids. Germline V gene lookup returns CDR1 SGHAT and CDR2 FQNNGV. As DNA, the CDR3 is TGTGCCAGCAGCCGAGGACTAGCGGGAGGGGATTCAGGGGCCAACGTCCTGACTTTC. Encoded protein: CASSRGLAGGDSGANVLTF.

The table lists this clonotype with a few counts. The chain is built from TRBV3-1 and TRBJ2-2, with 9 bases identical to TRBD1. Germline V gives CDR1 LGHDT, CDR2 YNNKEL (reference sequence). The V and J ends lost 6 bases and 6 bases, in that order; junction bases with no gene match: 5. The CDR3 has 14 residues. The chain's CDR3 is CASRLGTGPGELFF. For the CDR3, the DNA is TGTGCCAGCAGACTAGGGACAGGGCCCGGGGAGCTGTTTTTT.

This chain links TRBV5-5 with TRBJ2-7; 10 nucleotides line up with TRBD2. Germline-derived CDR1 and CDR2 are SGHKS and YYEKEE (reference sequence). Germline trimming cut 0 bases from V and 3 bases from J; bases unmatched to any gene: 6. CDR3 length: 16 amino acids. The CDR3: CASSLARLAGVYEQYF. The DNA of the CDR3 is TGTGCCAGCAGCTTGGCCAGGCTAGCGGGAGTCTACGAGCAGTACTTC.

This clonotype was seen a few times. The chain is built from TRBV19 and TRBJ2-1; no reliable D call. The V gene's germline CDR1 is LNHDA and CDR2 SQIVND (reference sequence). The length of the CDR3 is 13 residues. Trimming pared 11 bases from V and 4 bases from J, leaving 15 bases between. The CDR3 is CALKRLVYNEQFF. CDR3 DNA: TGTGCCCTTAAAAGACTCGTTTACAATGAGCAGTTCTTC.

This clonotype was detected only a few times. V usage is TRBV24-1 and J usage is TRBJ1-5, with a possible D match to TRBD1 (5 bases). The germline CDR1 and CDR2 sequences are KGHDR and SFDVKD. The CDR3 loop spans 13 amino acids. The V gene lost 4 bases and the J gene lost 5 bases, with 8 bases spanning the gap. CDR3 DNA: TGTGCCACCAGTGAGCGGGGGGATCAGCCCCAGCATTTT. Translated, it gives CATSERGDQPQHF.

V gene TRBV30 combines with J gene TRBJ2-5; D unresolved. CDR3 length: 13 amino acids. The V gene lost 1 base and the J gene lost 8 bases, with 14 bases spanning the gap. The germline V gene has CDR1 GTSNPN and CDR2 SVGIG (reference sequence). The CDR3 nucleotides are TGTGCCTGGAGTGGTACTGACTTAGGTACCCAGTACTTC. It is translated as CAWSGTDLGTQYF.

There are a few counts of this clonotype. The chain carries TRBV9 and TRBJ2-5; 7 nucleotides line up with TRBD2. The CDR3 has 15 residues. Germline assignment: CDR1 SGDLS and CDR2 YYNGEE. V lost 4 bases, J lost 0 bases, and 6 bases stayed unmatched. The CDR3 nucleotides read TGTGCCAGCAGCACCGGGGGGAGTGACCAAGAGACCCAGTACTTC. Protein product: CASSTGGSDQETQYF.

The sample holds a few counts of this clonotype. The chain is built from TRBV20-1 and TRBJ1-1; no reliable D call. Germline values: CDR1 DFQATT, CDR2 SNEGSKA (reference sequence). With 5 bases removed from V and 1 base from J, the gap between germline ends came to 11 bases. This CDR3 region has 13 residues. Here the CDR3 reads CSAPQPGNTEAFF. The CDR3 bases are TGCAGTGCTCCACAGCCTGGGAACACTGAAGCTTTCTTT.

The V and J genes are TRBV7-2 and TRBJ2-1; 9 positions agree with TRBD2. V shed 3 bases and J 2 bases; nucleotides not matched to a gene: 8. The CDR3 sequence is 17 residues long. The germline gives CDR1 SGHTA, CDR2 FQGNSA. CDR3 residues: CASSFRRTSATYNEQFF. CDR3 bases: TGTGCCAGCAGCTTCCGAAGGACTAGCGCTACCTACAATGAGCAGTTCTTC.

This clonotype has ten or more counts. The rearrangement uses TRBV20-1 and TRBJ1-6; tentative D call: TRBD1 (6 bases). V lost 6 bases, J lost 5 bases, and 14 bases lay in between. The CDR3 length is 14 residues. Germline CDR1 reads DFQATT; CDR2 reads SNEGSKA (reference sequence). This chain's CDR3 is CSASGQTDNSPLHF. CDR3 bases: TGCAGTGCCAGTGGACAGACAGATAATTCACCCCTCCACTTT.